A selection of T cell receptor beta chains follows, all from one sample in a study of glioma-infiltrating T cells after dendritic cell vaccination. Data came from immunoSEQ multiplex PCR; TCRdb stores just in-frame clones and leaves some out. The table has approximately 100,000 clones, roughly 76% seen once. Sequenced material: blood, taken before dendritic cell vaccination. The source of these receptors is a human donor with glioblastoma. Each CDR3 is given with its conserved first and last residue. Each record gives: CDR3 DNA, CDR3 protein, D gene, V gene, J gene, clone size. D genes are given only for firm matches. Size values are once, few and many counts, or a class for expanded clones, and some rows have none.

cdr3_nt: TGTGCCAGCAGCCCAGTTGGGACTAGCTCCCCAGATACGCAGTATTTT; cdr3_aa: CASSPVGTSSPDTQYF; d_call: TRBD2; v_call: TRBV7-9; j_call: TRBJ2-3; clone_size: -
cdr3_nt: TGTGCCAGCAGTCAAGGGGAAGGGATCTTTGGCGCTTTCTTT; cdr3_aa: CASSQGEGIFGAFF; d_call: -; v_call: TRBV11-2; j_call: TRBJ1-1; clone_size: -
cdr3_nt: TGTGCCAGCAGCCACCAGGGGAATCCATATGGCTACACCTTC; cdr3_aa: CASSHQGNPYGYTF; d_call: -; v_call: TRBV4-2; j_call: TRBJ1-2; clone_size: -
cdr3_nt: TGTGCCACCAGTGTCCCGGGTAACAATGAGCAGTTCTTC; cdr3_aa: CATSVPGNNEQFF; d_call: -; v_call: TRBV15; j_call: TRBJ2-1; clone_size: -
cdr3_nt: TGTGCCAGCAGCTTTGTAGTGGAGACCCAGTACTTC; cdr3_aa: CASSFVVETQYF; d_call: -; v_call: TRBV7-6; j_call: TRBJ2-5; clone_size: -
cdr3_nt: TGTGCCAGCCGCTTAAGCGGGGGGGAGCAGTTCTTC; cdr3_aa: CASRLSGGEQFF; d_call: TRBD2; v_call: TRBV6-1; j_call: TRBJ2-1; clone_size: -
cdr3_nt: TGTGCCAGTAGTATATCCCTAGCGGGAGCTAGCACAGATACGCAGTATTTT; cdr3_aa: CASSISLAGASTDTQYF; d_call: TRBD2; v_call: TRBV19; j_call: TRBJ2-3; clone_size: few
cdr3_nt: TGTACCTCAACAGGGGAAGGCTACACTGAAGCTTTCTTT; cdr3_aa: CTSTGEGYTEAFF; d_call: TRBD1; v_call: TRBV6-5; j_call: TRBJ1-1; clone_size: -
cdr3_nt: TGTGCCAGCAGTGCCCCGCCGCGGAGCAATCAGCCCCAGCATTTT; cdr3_aa: CASSAPPRSNQPQHF; d_call: -; v_call: TRBV2; j_call: TRBJ1-5; clone_size: -
cdr3_nt: TGCGCCAGCAGCCAACCTCGGGACAGGGCTGAGCAGTTCTTC; cdr3_aa: CASSQPRDRAEQFF; d_call: TRBD1; v_call: TRBV4-1; j_call: TRBJ2-1; clone_size: -
cdr3_nt: TGTGCCAGCAGCCAAACCCTCAGCGACTATGGCTACACCTTC; cdr3_aa: CASSQTLSDYGYTF; d_call: -; v_call: TRBV6-5; j_call: TRBJ1-2; clone_size: -
cdr3_nt: TGTGCCAGCAAACAGGGGGCTGGGACCGGGGAGCTGTTTTTT; cdr3_aa: CASKQGAGTGELFF; d_call: TRBD1; v_call: TRBV7-2; j_call: TRBJ2-2; clone_size: -
cdr3_nt: TGCGCCAGCAGCCATTACGGACAGATCATGAACACTGAAGCTTTCTTT; cdr3_aa: CASSHYGQIMNTEAFF; d_call: -; v_call: TRBV4-1; j_call: TRBJ1-1; clone_size: -
cdr3_nt: TGCGCCAGCAGTGATTACGCGGGGGGATTTTCGAGCTCCTACAATGAGCAGTTCTTC; cdr3_aa: CASSDYAGGFSSSYNEQFF; d_call: TRBD2; v_call: TRBV10-1; j_call: TRBJ2-1; clone_size: few
cdr3_nt: TGTGCCAGCAGCCAACCTGAGGACAGGGAGGTTGGGAATGAAAAACTGTTTTTT; cdr3_aa: CASSQPEDREVGNEKLFF; d_call: TRBD1; v_call: TRBV4-2; j_call: TRBJ1-4; clone_size: many
cdr3_nt: TGCGCCAGCAGCCCCGCCGGCCGCAGGAGGACTAATGAAAAACTGTTTTTT; cdr3_aa: CASSPAGRRRTNEKLFF; d_call: -; v_call: TRBV4-3; j_call: TRBJ1-4; clone_size: -
cdr3_nt: TGTGCCAGCAAACAGGACAGGGGGCTCTACAATGAGCAGTTCTTC; cdr3_aa: CASKQDRGLYNEQFF; d_call: TRBD1; v_call: TRBV2; j_call: TRBJ2-1; clone_size: -
cdr3_nt: TGCGCCAGCAGCTTGGAACTAAACCCAGGGGTTTTGAACTATGGCTACACCTTC; cdr3_aa: CASSLELNPGVLNYGYTF; d_call: -; v_call: TRBV5-1; j_call: TRBJ1-2; clone_size: -
cdr3_nt: TGCGCCAGCAGCTTCGCGTCCTGGGAGGGGAGCAACTATGGCTACACCTTC; cdr3_aa: CASSFASWEGSNYGYTF; d_call: -; v_call: TRBV5-1; j_call: TRBJ1-2; clone_size: once
cdr3_nt: TGTGCCAGCAGTGACAGGGTTAACACTGAAGCTTTCTTT; cdr3_aa: CASSDRVNTEAFF; d_call: TRBD1; v_call: TRBV28; j_call: TRBJ1-1; clone_size: -
cdr3_nt: TGTGCCAGCAGCCAAGGAGGACAGGGCCAAGAGACCCAGTACTTC; cdr3_aa: CASSQGGQGQETQYF; d_call: TRBD1; v_call: TRBV4-1; j_call: TRBJ2-5; clone_size: few
cdr3_nt: TGCGCCAGCAACCCGGGGACAGGGGGGTCCACTGAAGCTTTCTTT; cdr3_aa: CASNPGTGGSTEAFF; d_call: TRBD1; v_call: TRBV4-1; j_call: TRBJ1-1; clone_size: -
cdr3_nt: TGTGCCAGCAGTGATGGGAGGACTGGCCTCTACAATGAGCAGTTCTTC; cdr3_aa: CASSDGRTGLYNEQFF; d_call: -; v_call: TRBV2; j_call: TRBJ2-1; clone_size: -
cdr3_nt: TGTGCCAGTAACCCGACAGTTCGAAGCTCCTATAATTCACCCCTCCACTTT; cdr3_aa: CASNPTVRSSYNSPLHF; d_call: -; v_call: TRBV19; j_call: TRBJ1-6; clone_size: -
cdr3_nt: TGCGCCAGCAGCCCCCCAGGGATCACAGATACGCAGTATTTT; cdr3_aa: CASSPPGITDTQYF; d_call: -; v_call: TRBV5-1; j_call: TRBJ2-3; clone_size: -
cdr3_nt: TGTGCTAGCAGCCCGAGGCCGGGTGAAAAACTGTTTTTT; cdr3_aa: CASSPRPGEKLFF; d_call: -; v_call: TRBV7-6; j_call: TRBJ1-4; clone_size: many
cdr3_nt: TGTGCCAGCCGTGATTCAGGGGCCTTATCGGATTTCTTT; cdr3_aa: CASRDSGALSDFF; d_call: -; v_call: TRBV6-1; j_call: TRBJ1-1; clone_size: -
cdr3_nt: TGTGCCATCAGCCCCGCAGCGGGGGGCCAAGAGACCCAGTACTTC; cdr3_aa: CAISPAAGGQETQYF; d_call: TRBD2; v_call: TRBV10-3; j_call: TRBJ2-5; clone_size: -
cdr3_nt: TGTGCCAGCAGCCAATTGACCGGGACAGGGTTCGACGAGCAGTACTTC; cdr3_aa: CASSQLTGTGFDEQYF; d_call: TRBD1; v_call: TRBV14; j_call: TRBJ2-7; clone_size: -
cdr3_nt: TGTGCCTGCGGGGTCGGAAACACCATATATTTT; cdr3_aa: CACGVGNTIYF; d_call: -; v_call: TRBV30; j_call: TRBJ1-3; clone_size: once
cdr3_nt: TGTGCCAGCGTTAGGGACAGGGCCACAGATACGCAGTATTTT; cdr3_aa: CASVRDRATDTQYF; d_call: TRBD1; v_call: TRBV27; j_call: TRBJ2-3; clone_size: -
cdr3_nt: TGTGCCAGCAGCTCCGGACTAGCGGGGGGACCCGGGGAGCTGTTTTTT; cdr3_aa: CASSSGLAGGPGELFF; d_call: TRBD2; v_call: TRBV7-3; j_call: TRBJ2-2; clone_size: -
cdr3_nt: TGTGCCAGCAGCCGGTCGGGGGGAGAGACCCAGTACTTC; cdr3_aa: CASSRSGGETQYF; d_call: TRBD2; v_call: TRBV7-9; j_call: TRBJ2-5; clone_size: -
cdr3_nt: TGTGCCAGCAGCTTAGGGACACGTGAGCAGTACTTC; cdr3_aa: CASSLGTREQYF; d_call: -; v_call: TRBV7-9; j_call: TRBJ2-7; clone_size: -
cdr3_nt: TGTGCCAGCAGTTACTCACAGGGGCGGGACACTGAAGCTTTCTTT; cdr3_aa: CASSYSQGRDTEAFF; d_call: TRBD1; v_call: TRBV6-5; j_call: TRBJ1-1; clone_size: -
cdr3_nt: TGTGCCAGCAGTGAAGACGGCAGGGAAAATAGCAATCAGCCCCAGCATTTT; cdr3_aa: CASSEDGRENSNQPQHF; d_call: -; v_call: TRBV6-1; j_call: TRBJ1-5; clone_size: -
cdr3_nt: TGTGCCAGCAGCCACCCCGGGACAGGGGTTAACGAGCAGTACTTC; cdr3_aa: CASSHPGTGVNEQYF; d_call: TRBD1; v_call: TRBV7-9; j_call: TRBJ2-7; clone_size: -
cdr3_nt: TGTGCCAGCAGTTACGCGGAGGGTACTAATTCACCCCTCCACTTT; cdr3_aa: CASSYAEGTNSPLHF; d_call: -; v_call: TRBV6-6; j_call: TRBJ1-6; clone_size: -
cdr3_nt: TGTGCCAGCAGCTTATTGGAGGGAGGGCAGCCCCAGCATTTT; cdr3_aa: CASSLLEGGQPQHF; d_call: -; v_call: TRBV7-9; j_call: TRBJ1-5; clone_size: few
cdr3_nt: TGTGCCTCCAAACCCGGGACAGGGCACACCGGGGAGCTGTTTTTT; cdr3_aa: CASKPGTGHTGELFF; d_call: TRBD1; v_call: TRBV6-6; j_call: TRBJ2-2; clone_size: few
cdr3_nt: TGTGCCAGTAGTGCAGGGACAACGACTTCTGGAAACACCATATATTTT; cdr3_aa: CASSAGTTTSGNTIYF; d_call: -; v_call: TRBV19; j_call: TRBJ1-3; clone_size: -
cdr3_nt: TGCGCCAGCAGCGGGGGGACGGACGGCTCTGGAAACACCATATATTTT; cdr3_aa: CASSGGTDGSGNTIYF; d_call: -; v_call: TRBV5-1; j_call: TRBJ1-3; clone_size: -
cdr3_nt: TGTGCCAGCAGCTTGTGGCAGGCGAACTATGGCTACACCTTC; cdr3_aa: CASSLWQANYGYTF; d_call: -; v_call: TRBV5-4; j_call: TRBJ1-2; clone_size: once
cdr3_nt: TGTGCCAGTAGTCGGCGACAGGGGGAATCCAATCAGCCCCAGCATTTT; cdr3_aa: CASSRRQGESNQPQHF; d_call: TRBD1; v_call: TRBV19; j_call: TRBJ1-5; clone_size: few
cdr3_nt: TGTGCCAGCAGCCCGGGACAGGGGCAAGAGACCCAGTACTTC; cdr3_aa: CASSPGQGQETQYF; d_call: TRBD1; v_call: TRBV4-2; j_call: TRBJ2-5; clone_size: -